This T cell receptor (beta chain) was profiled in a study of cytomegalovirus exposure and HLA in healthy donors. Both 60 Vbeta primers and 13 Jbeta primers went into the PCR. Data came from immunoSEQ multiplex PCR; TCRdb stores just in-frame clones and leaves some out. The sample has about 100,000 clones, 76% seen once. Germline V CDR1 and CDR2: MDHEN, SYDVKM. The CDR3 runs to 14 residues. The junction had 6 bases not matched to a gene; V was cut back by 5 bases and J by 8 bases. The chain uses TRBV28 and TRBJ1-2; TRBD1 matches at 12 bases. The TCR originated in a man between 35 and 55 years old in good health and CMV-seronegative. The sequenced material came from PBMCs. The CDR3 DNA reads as TGTGCCAGCAGTACCGGGACAGGGGGCAGCGGCTACACCTTC. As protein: CASSTGTGGSGYTF.